What follows are 16 T cell receptor beta chains derived from one specimen sequenced in a study of CD8+CD57+ T cells in acquired aplastic anemia. TCR beta VDJ and CDR3 profiles were obtained from a genomic DNA template. One entry per CDR3 protein results from TCRdb running MiXCR on the reads. The repertoire holds 150,000 to 200,000 distinct CDR3 sequences, with around 48% as singletons. CD8+CD57+ cell expansion had been shown by flow cytometry in patients chosen for sequencing. Sequences were obtained from sorted CD4+, CD8+, or CD8+CD57+ T cells (not recorded which) from PBMCs. Source of these receptors: a human donor with aplastic anemia.

The V and J genes are TRBV19 and TRBJ2-7; no reliable D call. V lost 5 bases, J lost 8 bases, and 16 bases lay in between. This CDR3 is built from 13 residues. Germline V gene data show CDR1 as LNHDA and CDR2 as SQIVND (reference sequence). The CDR3 region is CASSFLTSGQQYF. In DNA form, the CDR3 reads TGTGCCAGTAGTTTCTTGACCTCAGGACAGCAGTACTTC.

This clonotype showed up just a few times. V is TRBV5-1 and J is TRBJ2-1; TRBD1 matches at 8 bases. V trimming: 4 bases; J trimming: 4 bases; junction bases outside the gene matches: 4. Per the germline V gene, CDR1 is SGHRS and CDR2 is YFSETQ. The CDR3 covers 14 residues. The CDR3 is CASSLGQGYNEQFF. CDR3 in DNA: TGCGCCAGCAGCCTAGGACAGGGATACAATGAGCAGTTCTTC.

The rearrangement joins TRBV4-2 to TRBJ2-4; 7 bases are shared with TRBD1. The CDR3 runs 16 residues. Germline V gene lookup returns CDR1 LGHNA and CDR2 YNFKEQ. With 4 bases clipped from V and 7 bases from J, the junction kept 13 bases outside the gene matches. CDR3 nucleotide sequence: TGTGCCAGCAGCCCGAGACAGGGTGGATCCATCAACATTCAGTACTTC. This sequence encodes CASSPRQGGSINIQYF.

The V call is TRBV7-8, the J call TRBJ2-3, with a weak D call TRBD1 (5 bases). V was cut by 1 base and J by 2 bases, with 13 bases left in between. There are 16 residues in the CDR3. Germline CDR1 reads SGHVS; CDR2 reads FQNEAQ. The CDR3 DNA follows: TGTGCCAGCAGCTTAGGGTTCAGGGTCTACACAGATACGCAGTATTTT. Translating gives CASSLGFRVYTDTQYF.

The chain employs TRBV19 and TRBJ1-3; D is perhaps TRBD1 (5 bases). This CDR3 region has 14 residues. V lost 5 bases to trimming and J lost 4 bases, with 12 bases between them. CDR1 and CDR2 (germline): LNHDA, SQIVND (reference sequence). DNA for the CDR3: TGTGCCAGTAGTTCAGGGCTGCGGGGAAACACCATATATTTT. Amino acids: CASSSGLRGNTIYF.

This clonotype appeared many times. This chain joins TRBV19 and TRBJ1-5; no clear D gene. This CDR3 is built from 15 residues. Trimming stripped 3 bases from V and 0 bases from J, with 9 bases between. Germline assignment: CDR1 LNHDA and CDR2 SQIVND (reference sequence). The CDR3 DNA follows: TGTGCCAGTAGTATCTTCCGGACTAGCAATCAGCCCCAGCATTTT. Its translation: CASSIFRTSNQPQHF.

The gene calls are TRBV20-1 and TRBJ2-1; TRBD2 matches 7 bases. Germline assignment: CDR1 DFQATT and CDR2 SNEGSKA (reference sequence). The CDR3 extends over 15 amino acids. V lost 2 bases, J lost 0 bases, and 4 bases stayed unmatched. The CDR3 DNA is TGCAGTGCTAGACTAGCGGACTACTCCTACAATGAGCAGTTCTTC. Translation gives CSARLADYSYNEQFF.

The rearrangement links TRBV7-9 to TRBJ2-5; D not resolved. Trimming removed 2 bases from V and 7 bases from J, with 8 bases in between. The CDR3 is 12 amino acids. Germline assignment: CDR1 SEHNR and CDR2 FQNEAQ (reference sequence). CDR3 loop: CASSLLLGTQYF. DNA for the CDR3: TGTGCCAGCAGCTTATTATTAGGGACCCAGTACTTC.

The chain links TRBV7-9 to TRBJ2-1; D gene unclear. Between the trimmed V and J ends, which lost 10 bases and 0 bases, there was a span of 7 bases. The germline gives CDR1 SEHNR, CDR2 FQNEAQ (reference sequence). This CDR3 is 12 amino acids long. The CDR3 reads CAIYNSYNEQFF. CDR3 nucleotides: TGTGCCATTTACAACTCCTACAATGAGCAGTTCTTC.

In its sample, this clonotype was seen a few times. The chain combines TRBV4-2 with TRBJ2-3; 9 positions agree with TRBD2. The CDR3 has 18 amino acids. CDR1 and CDR2 from the germline V gene are LGHNA and YNFKEQ. Trimming cost V 0 bases and J 0 bases; bases outside gene matches: 7. The CDR3 DNA is TGTGCCAGCAGCCAAGAATATAGCGGGGGAGTTAGCACAGATACGCAGTATTTT. Residues: CASSQEYSGGVSTDTQYF.

The chain combines TRBV29-1 with TRBJ2-2, with 7 bases identical to TRBD1. V trimming: 0 bases; J trimming: 3 bases; junction bases outside the gene matches: 7. This CDR3 has 16 residues. Germline-derived CDR1 and CDR2 are SQVTM and ANQGSEA. The CDR3: CSVEDLHTGDTGELFF. The CDR3 region has the DNA TGCAGCGTTGAAGATCTCCACACAGGGGACACCGGGGAGCTGTTTTTT.

The chain employs TRBV7-6 and TRBJ2-2; D is tentatively TRBD1 or TRBD2 (5 bases each). This CDR3 contains 16 residues. Germline assignment: CDR1 SGHVS and CDR2 FNYEAQ. Between the trimmed V and J ends, which lost 7 bases and 5 bases, there was a span of 20 bases. The CDR3 sequence: CASTDSGLRTTGELFF. Written as DNA, the CDR3 is TGTGCCAGCACCGACAGCGGCCTCAGAACGACCGGGGAGCTGTTTTTT.

This chain connects TRBV29-1 to TRBJ2-7, with D possibly matching TRBD2 (6 bases). Germline V gene sequence: CDR1 SQVTM, CDR2 ANQGSEA. CDR3 length equals 14 residues. V was shortened by 8 bases and J by 2 bases, with 19 bases between the two germline ends. This chain's CDR3 is CSLAAGLAAYEQYF. CDR3 DNA sequence: TGCAGCTTGGCCGCGGGGCTTGCTGCCTACGAGCAGTACTTC.

The rearrangement joins TRBV7-6 to TRBJ1-5; D might be TRBD1 (6 bases). Looked up from germline, CDR1 is SGHVS and CDR2 is FNYEAQ. V was clipped by 2 bases and J by 4 bases, with 9 bases between them. The CDR3 consists of 14 residues. The CDR3 nucleotides are TGTGCCAGCAGCTTAAACAGGGTTAATCAGCCCCAGCATTTT. Protein sequence: CASSLNRVNQPQHF.

The count of this clonotype is one. The chain recombines TRBV29-1 with TRBJ1-2, with 8 nucleotides matching TRBD1. The germline V gene encodes CDR1 SQVTM and CDR2 ANQGSEA. J was trimmed by 8 bases and V by 4 bases; bases with no gene match: 12. CDR3 length: 14 amino acids. The CDR3 reads CSVVKRRTGQGYTF. As DNA, the CDR3 is TGCAGCGTTGTAAAGCGGAGGACAGGGCAAGGCTACACCTTC. Combining the CDR3 with reference TRBV29-1 and TRBJ1-2 gives the whole variable domain SAVISQKPSRDICQRGTSLTIQCQVDSQVTMMFWYRQQPGQSLTLIATANQGSEATYESGFVIDKFPISRPNLTFSTLTVSNMSPEDSSIYLCSVVKRRTGQGYTFGSGTRLTVV.

The chain combines TRBV29-1 with TRBJ2-1; no definite D call. Trimming took off 3 bases at V and 9 bases at J, with 9 bases between the two ends. Germline CDR1 SQVTM, CDR2 ANQGSEA. CDR3 length: 11 residues. The CDR3 region is CSVEGVVEQFF. The CDR3 DNA reads as TGCAGCGTTGAGGGTGTGGTTGAGCAGTTCTTC.